The TCR beta chain under discussion was sequenced for a study of cytomegalovirus exposure and HLA in healthy donors (dated by TCRdb to about 2017). Background for the entire study: An earlier analysis of several hundred of the donors reported approximately 260 Gb of sequence data and 117 million unique TCR beta sequences obtained from around 170 million T cells. The genetic ancestry cluster associated with self-reported Caucasian donors included about four fifths of the approximately 410 genotyped donors. Using immunosequencing, the study profiled T cell repertoires from 500 to 800 subjects and related those repertoires to cytomegalovirus serostatus. A separate validation cohort of some 130 different subjects was used in addition to the 666-subject first cohort. To predict cytomegalovirus infection status, the study combined high-throughput TCR immunosequencing, statistical association of individual TCRs with disease status, and machine learning. In an earlier analysis of 500 to 650 of the donors, high-throughput TCR beta sequencing was used to judge whether each TCR beta V gene segment behaved as functional or pseudogenic. About 280 gigabases of sequencing data and roughly 80 million unique TCR sequences made up an early release that covered around 640 HLA-typed donors. HLA typing included class I and class II loci at four-digit resolution. Rather than drawing on any new phenotypic data, the later analysis identified candidate immune exposures from TCR beta sequences and the way those sequences occurred across donors. Alongside the repertoire data, information on donor age, sex, ethnicity and CMV serostatus was compiled. Across 398 genotyped donors of the cohort, an average of about 200,000 unique TCR beta nucleotide sequences per donor were sequenced, and approximately 17% of those sequences were non-productive. The study aimed to test whether signatures of past pathogen exposure could be identified by cataloging public T cell receptors. Every discovery cohort repertoire had been produced on one sequencing platform. Five DR-DQ haplotypes were handled as single units for association and clustering, since linkage in the cohort was strong. The number of typed donors differed by locus: about 629-630 for A, B, C, DRB1 and DQB1; 522 for DQA1; roughly 600 for DPA1; and around 450 for DPB1. A later analysis re-analyzed previously published TCR beta repertoires from roughly 630 donors and added high-resolution HLA genotyping to study TCR occurrence patterns. A later genetic analysis took genome-wide SNP genotypes for about 65% of the roughly 670 donors and used that subset as a discovery cohort.

The library relied on the immunoSEQ multiplex PCR assay. For the multiplex PCR, a mixture combining 60 forward primers for TCR Vbeta segments and 13 reverse primers for TCR Jbeta segments was used. The CDR3 region of rearranged TCR beta genes was amplified from genomic DNA with a multiplex PCR assay. The amplified TCR beta libraries were sequenced on the Illumina HiSeq System as 87-base-pair reads. The paper's processing steps were these. In a later analysis, 77 million or so unique TCR beta chains were counted across the 666 repertoires, and approximately 11 million of these chains were shared by at least two donors. A nearest-neighbor algorithm error-corrected the raw reads and collapsed the reads into unique sequences, merging closely related sequences to remove PCR and sequencing errors. CDR3 sequences were aligned to IMGT reference sequences to assign V, D and J gene segments. For a sequence to be retained, a match of at least six nucleotides to both a V gene segment and a J gene segment was required. A rearrangement counted as productive if the CDR3 had no stop codons and remained in frame with V and J, and every other rearrangement counted as non-productive. CDR3 was defined according to IMGT convention as the region running from the second conserved V-encoded cysteine to the conserved J-encoded phenylalanine. Sequences without an unambiguous match to a single V gene segment were excluded from the earlier analysis of about 600 of the donors. An earlier analysis of 587 of the donors called V segments functional above 56.7% productive rearrangements and segregating when the between-donor standard deviation exceeded 5%. A statistical classification framework was built to diagnose cytomegalovirus status from the catalog of TCR beta chain sequences. In a later analysis, V and J genes were assigned by comparing TCR nucleotide sequences against IMGT/GENE-DB human TR gene sequences. Using the TCRdist pipeline, a later analysis assigned CDR3 sequences along with most-parsimonious VDJ recombination scenarios. In a later analysis, each TCR beta chain was defined by its CDR3 amino acid sequence together with its V-gene family, and reads without a unique V-gene family were excluded. A later analysis removed several hundred highly shared, low-generation-probability nucleotide sequences to deal with suspected cross-contamination and a sequencing artifact. For each public chain, a later analysis derived a clonal expansion index from normalized ranks of inferred template counts within each repertoire. Generation probabilities in a later analysis came from a VDJ recombination model fitted to out-of-frame rearrangements, and those results were checked against IGoR. A later analysis scored TCR-TCR, TCR-HLA and TCR-CMV co-occurrence with hypergeometric tests, applying a repertoire-size bias correction to TCR pairs. To estimate false discovery rates, a later analysis permuted the HLA or CMV assignments 20 times. In a later analysis, co-occurring TCRs were grouped using DBSCAN, and TCRdist sequence similarity was added for clustering within HLA-allele-positive subsets. Co-occurrence clustering excluded repertoires with fewer than 30,000 or more than 120,000 public chains, plus five with anomalous nucleotide sharing. In its TCRdb copy, this immuneACCESS table keeps in-frame sequences only and misses some clones. Where compared with another copy, unresolved V genes explain less than half of these, and the others have no known cause. D and trimming come from the DNA, and the V and J calls and clone size come from that table. For this sample there are approximately 190,000 clones; 82% appear just once. The top ten clonotypes cover approximately 0.74% of the sample.

Of note for this clone: It has no known antigen specificity. One base away there is no much larger clone; base qualities are not given.

Overall study outcomes, separate from this receptor: Linkage disequilibrium might explain the correlated functional status among segregating V segments, but an unknown experimental factor could not be excluded. In a later genetic analysis, fewer N-insertions in productive TCRs were reported among donors in an Asian-associated ancestry cluster than the 666-donor mean. In a later analysis, HLA-associated TCR beta chains showed more clonal expansion and lower generation probabilities than non-associated chains that were equally common. Presence/absence analyses assumed roughly uniform sequencing depth across donors, an assumption that may not hold. A later genetic analysis associated a missense DCLRE1C variant with V-gene and J-gene trimming of TCR beta chains, and an independent cohort replicated the association. Broadly in line with IMGT annotations, most TCR beta V segments showed up in productive rearrangements about 87% or about 30% of the time in an earlier analysis of several hundred of the donors. Several of the top co-occurrence clusters appeared to be linked to parvovirus B19, influenza, CMV and Epstein-Barr virus, according to a later analysis. A cluster of highly shared sequence variants was judged likely to be a technical artifact of the sequencing pipeline. The classifier was reported to diagnose cytomegalovirus status with high specificity and sensitivity in both the original cohort and the validation cohort. The authors suggested that the approach could potentially be extended to other disease states and immunological phenotypes. In a later analysis, the rate of TCR association differed among HLA loci, with DRB1 alleles having the most associated TCRs and HLA-C alleles having the fewest. Some IMGT-functional V segments, including TRBV6-2 and TRBV6-3, could not be told apart with the 87-base-pair reads, so those segments were excluded. Around 16 rarely observed V segments, including chromosome 9 orphons, were excluded from the earlier analysis of several hundred of the donors because counts were too low. While some public TCRs were present in many individuals, most TCR sequences turned up only very rarely across donors. Strong co-occurrence of HLA alleles, especially DR and DQ, made assigning TCR associations to individual alleles difficult. Because HLA typing was missing for some donors at each locus, association tests included only the typed subset. The study listed approximately 160 TCR beta chains as associated with cytomegalovirus. Most CMV-associated TCR beta chains appeared to be HLA-restricted in a later analysis, and the HLA associations seemed to be driven largely by CMV exposure. A few of the identified cytomegalovirus-associated TCR beta chains were confirmed in vitro to be specific for cytomegalovirus antigens. In a later analysis, around 15,000 TCR beta sequences were associated with specific HLA alleles at a false discovery rate of 0.05. A further reported finding was that TCR beta sequences accurately predicted the HLA-A and HLA-B alleles for most subjects in the first cohort. This cohort had only TCR beta chains sequenced, and the lack of alpha or paired-chain data limited which features could be detected. CMV serostatus was the only immune exposure information available for the cohort.

The cohort was made up of approximately 700 healthy bone marrow donors. At the time of sampling, all cohort members were nominally healthy, though unrecorded immune exposures were likely present. The donor was CMV seronegative and was included in the group of about 400 seronegative cohort members. A peripheral blood sample was collected from each donor, and TCR beta sequencing was performed on peripheral blood mononuclear cells. Genomic DNA was extracted from the blood cell samples with the Qiagen DNeasy Blood Extraction Kit. V trim: 6 bases; J trim: 0 bases; unmatched bases: 4. For CDR1 and CDR2, the germline V gene lists MDHEN and SYDVKM. Taken from cysteine to phenylalanine, the CDR3 has 14 residues. CDR3 DNA is the only sequence kept; it has 42 bases, read in frame from the first base.

The rearrangement combines TRBV28 with TRBJ1-2; 7 nucleotides in the junction match TRBD1. The sample comprised PBMCs. The clonotype originates from a woman between 18 and 29 years old in good health and CMV-seronegative. The CDR3 is CASSTGATNYGYTF. The bases are TGTGCCAGCAGCACAGGGGCCACTAACTATGGCTACACCTTC.